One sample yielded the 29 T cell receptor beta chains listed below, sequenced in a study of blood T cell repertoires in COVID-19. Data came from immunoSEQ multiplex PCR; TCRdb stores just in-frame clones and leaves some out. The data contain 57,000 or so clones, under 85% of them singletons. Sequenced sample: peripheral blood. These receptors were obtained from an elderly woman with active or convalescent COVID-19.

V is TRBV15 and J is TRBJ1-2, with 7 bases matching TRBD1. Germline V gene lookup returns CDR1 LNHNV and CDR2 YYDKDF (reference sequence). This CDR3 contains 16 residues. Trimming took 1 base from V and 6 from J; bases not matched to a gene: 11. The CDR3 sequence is CATSRGETGAANGYTF. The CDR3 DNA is TGTGCCACCAGCAGAGGAGAAACAGGGGCCGCAAATGGCTACACCTTC.

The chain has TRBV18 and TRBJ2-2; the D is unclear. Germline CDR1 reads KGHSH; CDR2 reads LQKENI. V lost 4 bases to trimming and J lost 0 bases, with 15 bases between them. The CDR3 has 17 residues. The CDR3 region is CASSLQMSAANTGELFF. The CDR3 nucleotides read TGTGCCAGCTCACTCCAAATGAGCGCCGCGAACACCGGGGAGCTGTTTTTT.

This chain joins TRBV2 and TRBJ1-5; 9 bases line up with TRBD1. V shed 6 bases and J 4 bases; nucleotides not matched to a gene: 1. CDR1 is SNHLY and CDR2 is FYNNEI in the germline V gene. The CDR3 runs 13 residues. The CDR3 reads CASRGTGNQPQHF. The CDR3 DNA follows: TGTGCCAGCAGGGGGACAGGGAATCAGCCCCAGCATTTT.

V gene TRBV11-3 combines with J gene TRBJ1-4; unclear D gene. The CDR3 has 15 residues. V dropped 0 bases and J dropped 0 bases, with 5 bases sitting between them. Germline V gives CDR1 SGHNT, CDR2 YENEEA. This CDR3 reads CASSLERATNEKLFF. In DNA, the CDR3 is TGTGCCAGCAGCTTAGAACGAGCAACTAATGAAAAACTGTTTTTT.

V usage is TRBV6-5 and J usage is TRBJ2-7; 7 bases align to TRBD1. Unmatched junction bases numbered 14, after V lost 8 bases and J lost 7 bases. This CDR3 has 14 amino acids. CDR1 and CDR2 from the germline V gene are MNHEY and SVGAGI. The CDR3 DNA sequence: TGTGCCAGCGGCGACAGGGCGAATTGGGGGGAGCAGTACTTC. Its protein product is CASGDRANWGEQYF.

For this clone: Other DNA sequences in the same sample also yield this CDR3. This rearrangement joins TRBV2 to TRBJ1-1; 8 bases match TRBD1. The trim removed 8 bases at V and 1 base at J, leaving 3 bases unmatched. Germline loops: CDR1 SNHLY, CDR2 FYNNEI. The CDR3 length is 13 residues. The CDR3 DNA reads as TGTGCCAGCTCGGACAGGGCGAACACTGAAGCTTTCTTT. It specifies CASSDRANTEAFF.

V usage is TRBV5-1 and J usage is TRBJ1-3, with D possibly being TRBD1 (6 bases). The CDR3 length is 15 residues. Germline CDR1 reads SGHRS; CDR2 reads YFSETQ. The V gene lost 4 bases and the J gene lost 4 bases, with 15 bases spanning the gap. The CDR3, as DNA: TGCGCCAGCAGCAAGAACGTAGGGGGAGGAAACACCATATATTTT. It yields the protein CASSKNVGGGNTIYF.

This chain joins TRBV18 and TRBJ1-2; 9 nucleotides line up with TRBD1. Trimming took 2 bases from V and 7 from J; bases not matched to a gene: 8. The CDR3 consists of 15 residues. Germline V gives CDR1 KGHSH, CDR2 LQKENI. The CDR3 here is CASSPVGQGRAGYTF. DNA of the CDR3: TGTGCCAGCTCACCAGTAGGACAGGGGCGAGCTGGCTACACCTTC. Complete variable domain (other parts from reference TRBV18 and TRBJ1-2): NAGVMQNPRHLVRRRGQEARLRCSPMKGHSHVYWYRQLPEEGLKFMVYLQKENIIDESGMPKERFSAEFPKEGPSILRIQQVVRGDSAAYFCASSPVGQGRAGYTFGSGTRLTVV.

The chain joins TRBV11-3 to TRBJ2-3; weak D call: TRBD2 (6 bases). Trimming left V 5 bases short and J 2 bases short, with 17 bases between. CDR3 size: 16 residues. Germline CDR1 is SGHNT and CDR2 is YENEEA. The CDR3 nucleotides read TGTGCCAGCAGCCCCCCATGGGGGGAACCCACAGATACGCAGTATTTT. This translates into CASSPPWGEPTDTQYF.

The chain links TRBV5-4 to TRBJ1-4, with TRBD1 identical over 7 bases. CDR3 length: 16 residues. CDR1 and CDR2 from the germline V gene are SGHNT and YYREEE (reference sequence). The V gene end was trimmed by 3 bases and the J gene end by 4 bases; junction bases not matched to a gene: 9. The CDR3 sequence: CASSSDRQGINEKLFF. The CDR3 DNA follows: TGTGCCAGCAGCTCTGACCGACAGGGAATTAATGAAAAACTGTTTTTT.

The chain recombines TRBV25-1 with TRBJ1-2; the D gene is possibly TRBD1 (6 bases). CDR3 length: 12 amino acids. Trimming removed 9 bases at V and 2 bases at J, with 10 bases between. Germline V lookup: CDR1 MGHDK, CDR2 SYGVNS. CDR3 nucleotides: TGTGCCAGTGGGCAGGGGAACTATGGCTACACCTTC. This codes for CASGQGNYGYTF.

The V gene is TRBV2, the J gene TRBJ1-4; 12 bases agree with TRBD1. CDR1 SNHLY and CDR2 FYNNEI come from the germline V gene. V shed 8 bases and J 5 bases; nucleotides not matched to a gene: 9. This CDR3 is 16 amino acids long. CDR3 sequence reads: CASFRIGTGGNEKLFF. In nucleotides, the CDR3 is TGTGCCAGCTTTAGAATCGGGACAGGGGGCAATGAAAAACTGTTTTTT.

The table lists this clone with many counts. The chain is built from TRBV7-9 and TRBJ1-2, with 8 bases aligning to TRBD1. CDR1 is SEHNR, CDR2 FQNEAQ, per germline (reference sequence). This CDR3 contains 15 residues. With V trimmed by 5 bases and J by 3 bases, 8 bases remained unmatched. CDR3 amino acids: CASSLDRGGDYGYTF. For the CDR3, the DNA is TGTGCCAGCAGCCTAGACAGGGGAGGTGACTATGGCTACACCTTC.

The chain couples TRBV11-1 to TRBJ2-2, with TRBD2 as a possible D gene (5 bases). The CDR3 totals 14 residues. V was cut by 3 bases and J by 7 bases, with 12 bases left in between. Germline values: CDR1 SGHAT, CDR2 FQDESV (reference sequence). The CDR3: CASSFRGGDGELFF. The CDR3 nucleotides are TGTGCCAGCAGCTTTCGCGGAGGCGACGGGGAGCTGTTTTTT.

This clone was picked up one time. The CDR3 here is CASFRGGSPLHF. In nucleotides, the CDR3 is TGTGCCAGTTTCAGGGGTGGCTCACCCCTCCACTTT. The chain employs TRBV19 and TRBJ1-6; tentative D call: TRBD1 (6 bases). This CDR3 comprises 12 residues. Trimming shortened V by 8 bases and J by 10 bases, and 12 bases separated the two germline ends. In germline, CDR1 is LNHDA, CDR2 SQIVND (reference sequence). Complete variable domain (other parts from reference TRBV19 and TRBJ1-6): DGGITQSPKYLFRKEGQNVTLSCEQNLNHDAMYWYRQDPGQGLRLIYYSQIVNDFQKGDIAEGYSVSREKKESFPLTVTSAQKNPTAFYLCASFRGGSPLHFGNGTRLTVT.

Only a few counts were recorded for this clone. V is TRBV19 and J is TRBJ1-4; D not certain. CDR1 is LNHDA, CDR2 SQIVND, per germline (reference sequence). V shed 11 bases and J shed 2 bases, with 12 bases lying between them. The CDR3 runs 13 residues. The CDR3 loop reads CASQSRTNEKLFF. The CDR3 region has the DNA TGTGCCTCTCAGAGCAGGACTAATGAAAAACTGTTTTTT. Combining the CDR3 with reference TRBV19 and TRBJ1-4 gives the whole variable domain DGGITQSPKYLFRKEGQNVTLSCEQNLNHDAMYWYRQDPGQGLRLIYYSQIVNDFQKGDIAEGYSVSREKKESFPLTVTSAQKNPTAFYLCASQSRTNEKLFFGSGTQLSVL.

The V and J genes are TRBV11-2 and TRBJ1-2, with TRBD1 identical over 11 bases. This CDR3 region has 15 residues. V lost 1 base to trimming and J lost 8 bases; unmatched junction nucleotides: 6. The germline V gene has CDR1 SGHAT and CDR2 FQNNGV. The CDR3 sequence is CASSLALWTGGGYTF. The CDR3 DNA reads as TGTGCCAGCAGCTTAGCCCTCTGGACAGGGGGCGGCTACACCTTC.

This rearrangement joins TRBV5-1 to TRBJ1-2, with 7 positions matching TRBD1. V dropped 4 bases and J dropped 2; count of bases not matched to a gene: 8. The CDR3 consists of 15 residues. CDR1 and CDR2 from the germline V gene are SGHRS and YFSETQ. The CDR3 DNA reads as TGCGCCAGCAGCCTAACTGGACAGGCCAACTATGGCTACACCTTC. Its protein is CASSLTGQANYGYTF.

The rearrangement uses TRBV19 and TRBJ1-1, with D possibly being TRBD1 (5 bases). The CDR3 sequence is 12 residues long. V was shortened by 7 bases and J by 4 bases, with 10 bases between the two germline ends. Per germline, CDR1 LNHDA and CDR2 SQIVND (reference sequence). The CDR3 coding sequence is TGTGCCAGTACCCAGGGTGTCACTGAAGCTTTCTTT. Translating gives CASTQGVTEAFF.

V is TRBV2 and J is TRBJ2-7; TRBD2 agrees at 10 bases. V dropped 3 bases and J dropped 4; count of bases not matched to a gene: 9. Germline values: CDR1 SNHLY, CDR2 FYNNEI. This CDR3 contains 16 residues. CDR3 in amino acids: CASSEASGGVVYEQYF. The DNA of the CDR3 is TGTGCCAGCAGTGAGGCCAGCGGGGGGGTTGTATACGAGCAGTACTTC.

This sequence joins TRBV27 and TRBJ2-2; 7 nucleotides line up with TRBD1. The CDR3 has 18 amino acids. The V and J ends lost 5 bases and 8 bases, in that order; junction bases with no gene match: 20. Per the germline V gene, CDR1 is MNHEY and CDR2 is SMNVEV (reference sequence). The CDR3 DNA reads TGTGCCAGCAGTGGGCGGAACCGGGACAGAATTGATGTTGGGGAGCTGTTTTTT. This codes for CASSGRNRDRIDVGELFF.

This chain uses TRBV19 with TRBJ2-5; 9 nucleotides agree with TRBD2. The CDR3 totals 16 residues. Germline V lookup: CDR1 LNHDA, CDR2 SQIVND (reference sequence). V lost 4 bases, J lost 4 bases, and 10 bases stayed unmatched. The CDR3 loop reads CASSTRRGGLGETQYF. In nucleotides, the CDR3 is TGTGCCAGTAGTACACGGCGGGGGGGCCTGGGAGAGACCCAGTACTTC. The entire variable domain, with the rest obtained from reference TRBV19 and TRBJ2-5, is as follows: DGGITQSPKYLFRKEGQNVTLSCEQNLNHDAMYWYRQDPGQGLRLIYYSQIVNDFQKGDIAEGYSVSREKKESFPLTVTSAQKNPTAFYLCASSTRRGGLGETQYFGPGTRLLVL.

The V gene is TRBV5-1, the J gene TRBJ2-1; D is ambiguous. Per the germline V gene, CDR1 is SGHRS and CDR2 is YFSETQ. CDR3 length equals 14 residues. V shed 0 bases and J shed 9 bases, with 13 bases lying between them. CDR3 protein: CASSLGDLRSEQFF. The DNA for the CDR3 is TGCGCCAGCAGCTTGGGAGACCTAAGGAGTGAGCAGTTCTTC.

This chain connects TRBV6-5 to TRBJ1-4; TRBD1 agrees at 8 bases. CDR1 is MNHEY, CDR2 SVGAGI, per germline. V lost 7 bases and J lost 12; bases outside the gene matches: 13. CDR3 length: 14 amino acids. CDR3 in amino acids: CASIRTGWNGELFF. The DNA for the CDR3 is TGTGCCAGCATCAGGACAGGGTGGAATGGGGAACTGTTTTTT.

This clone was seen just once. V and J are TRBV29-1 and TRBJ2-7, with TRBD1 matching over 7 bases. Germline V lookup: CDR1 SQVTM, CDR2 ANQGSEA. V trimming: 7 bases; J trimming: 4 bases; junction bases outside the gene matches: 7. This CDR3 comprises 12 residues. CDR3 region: CSARQGGYEQYF. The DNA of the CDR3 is TGCAGCGCCAGACAGGGCGGGTACGAGCAGTACTTC.

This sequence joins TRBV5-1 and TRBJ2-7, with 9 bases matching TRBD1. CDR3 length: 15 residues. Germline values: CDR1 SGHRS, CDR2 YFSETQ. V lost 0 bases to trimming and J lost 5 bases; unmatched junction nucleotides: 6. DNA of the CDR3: TGCGCCAGCAGCTTGGCCGGGACAGGGATCGACGAGCAGTACTTC. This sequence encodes CASSLAGTGIDEQYF.

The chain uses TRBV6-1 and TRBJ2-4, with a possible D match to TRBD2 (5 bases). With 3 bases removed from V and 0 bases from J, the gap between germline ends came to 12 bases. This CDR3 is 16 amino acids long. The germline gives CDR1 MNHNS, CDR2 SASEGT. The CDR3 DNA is TGTGCCAGCAGTGATTGGGCGGGCTCAGCCAAAAACATTCAGTACTTC. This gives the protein CASSDWAGSAKNIQYF.

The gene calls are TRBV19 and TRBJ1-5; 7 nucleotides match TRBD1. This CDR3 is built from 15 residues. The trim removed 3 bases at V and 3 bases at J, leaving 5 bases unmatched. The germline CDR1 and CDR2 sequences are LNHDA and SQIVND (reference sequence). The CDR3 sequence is CASSIQDRYNQPQHF. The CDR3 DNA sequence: TGTGCCAGTAGTATCCAGGACAGGTACAATCAGCCCCAGCATTTT.

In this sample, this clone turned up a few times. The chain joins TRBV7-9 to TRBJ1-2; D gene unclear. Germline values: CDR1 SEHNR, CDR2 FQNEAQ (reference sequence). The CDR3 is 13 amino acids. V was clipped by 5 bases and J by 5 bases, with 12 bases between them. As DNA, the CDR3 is TGTGCCAGCAGCCCTAGTTCTCAATATGGCTACACCTTC. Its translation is CASSPSSQYGYTF.